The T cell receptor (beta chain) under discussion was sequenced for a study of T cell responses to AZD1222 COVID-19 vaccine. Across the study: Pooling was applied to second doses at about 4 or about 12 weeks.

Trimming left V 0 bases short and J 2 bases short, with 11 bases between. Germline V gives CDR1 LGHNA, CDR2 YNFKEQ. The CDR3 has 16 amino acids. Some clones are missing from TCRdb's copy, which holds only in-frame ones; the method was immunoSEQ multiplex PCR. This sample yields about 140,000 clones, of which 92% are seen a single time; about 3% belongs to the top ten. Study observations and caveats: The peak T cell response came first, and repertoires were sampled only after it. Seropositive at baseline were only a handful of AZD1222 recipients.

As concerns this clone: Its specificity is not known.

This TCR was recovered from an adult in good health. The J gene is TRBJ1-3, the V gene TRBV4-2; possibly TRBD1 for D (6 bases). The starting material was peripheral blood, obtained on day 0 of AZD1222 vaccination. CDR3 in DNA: TGTGCCAGCAGCCAAGATCCCAGGGGTACTGGAAACACCATATATTTT. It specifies CASSQDPRGTGNTIYF.